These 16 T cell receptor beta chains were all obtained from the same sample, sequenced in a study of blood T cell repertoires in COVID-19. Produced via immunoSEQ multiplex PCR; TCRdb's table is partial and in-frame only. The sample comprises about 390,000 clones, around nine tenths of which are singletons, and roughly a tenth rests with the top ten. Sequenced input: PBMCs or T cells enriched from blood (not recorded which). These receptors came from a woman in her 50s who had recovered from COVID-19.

The CDR3 here is CAISVSGQSLTDTQYF. CDR3 nucleotides: TGTGCCATCAGTGTGAGTGGGCAGTCCTTAACAGATACGCAGTATTTT. The rearrangement joins TRBV10-3 to TRBJ2-3; D unclear. Germline V gene lookup returns CDR1 ENHRY and CDR2 SYGVKD. The CDR3 has 16 residues. Trimming pared 4 bases from V and 3 bases from J, leaving 17 bases between.

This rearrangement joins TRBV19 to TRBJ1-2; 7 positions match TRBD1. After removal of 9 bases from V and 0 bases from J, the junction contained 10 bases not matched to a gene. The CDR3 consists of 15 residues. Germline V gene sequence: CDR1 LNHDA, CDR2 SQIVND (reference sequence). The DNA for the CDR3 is TGTGCCAGCCTTCGGGACAGCGCAGCTAACTATGGCTACACCTTC. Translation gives CASLRDSAANYGYTF.

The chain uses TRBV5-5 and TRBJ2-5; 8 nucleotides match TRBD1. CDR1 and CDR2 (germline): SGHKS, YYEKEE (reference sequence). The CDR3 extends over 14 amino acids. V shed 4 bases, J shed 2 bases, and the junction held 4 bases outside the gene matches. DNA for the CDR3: TGTGCCAGCAGCAACACAGGGGGTCAAGAGACCCAGTACTTC. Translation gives CASSNTGGQETQYF.

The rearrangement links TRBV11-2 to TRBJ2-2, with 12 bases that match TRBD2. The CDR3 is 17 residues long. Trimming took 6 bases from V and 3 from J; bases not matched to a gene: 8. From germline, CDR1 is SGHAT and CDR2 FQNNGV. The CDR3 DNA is TGTGCCAGCAGGGTAACTAGCGGGGGGACCTACACCGGGGAGCTGTTTTTT. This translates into CASRVTSGGTYTGELFF.

The DNA for the CDR3 is TGTGCCATCAGTGAGTCCACAGGGGGGAACTATGGCTACACCTTC. Protein: CAISESTGGNYGYTF. This rearrangement joins TRBV10-3 to TRBJ1-2; 8 bases are shared with TRBD1. The length of the CDR3 is 15 residues. CDR1 and CDR2 (germline): ENHRY, SYGVKD. V was pared by 0 bases and J by 2 bases, with 2 bases of the junction left unmatched.

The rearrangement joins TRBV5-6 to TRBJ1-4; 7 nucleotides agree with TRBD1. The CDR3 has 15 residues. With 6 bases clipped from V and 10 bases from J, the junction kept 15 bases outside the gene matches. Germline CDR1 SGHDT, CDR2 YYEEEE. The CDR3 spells CASTTRSTGSGKLFF. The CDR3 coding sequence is TGTGCCAGCACCACGAGGTCGACAGGGAGCGGAAAACTGTTTTTT. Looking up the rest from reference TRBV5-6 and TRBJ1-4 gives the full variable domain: DAGVTQSPTHLIKTRGQQVTLRCSPKSGHDTVSWYQQALGQGPQFIFQYYEEEERQRGNFPDRFSGHQFPNYSSELNVNALLLGDSALYLCASTTRSTGSGKLFFGSGTQLSVL.

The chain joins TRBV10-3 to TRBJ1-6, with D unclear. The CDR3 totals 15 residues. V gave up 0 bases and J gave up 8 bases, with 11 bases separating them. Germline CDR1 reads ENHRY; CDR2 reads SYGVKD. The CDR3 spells CAISESPAGYSPLHF. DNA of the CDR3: TGTGCCATCAGTGAGTCCCCGGCAGGCTATTCACCCCTCCACTTT.

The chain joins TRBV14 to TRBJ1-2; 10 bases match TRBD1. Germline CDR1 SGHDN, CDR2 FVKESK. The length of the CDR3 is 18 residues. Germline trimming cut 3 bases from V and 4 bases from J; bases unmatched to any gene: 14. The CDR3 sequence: CASSQIWTGGYESYGYTF. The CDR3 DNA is TGTGCCAGCAGCCAGATTTGGACAGGGGGGTATGAGAGCTATGGCTACACCTTC.

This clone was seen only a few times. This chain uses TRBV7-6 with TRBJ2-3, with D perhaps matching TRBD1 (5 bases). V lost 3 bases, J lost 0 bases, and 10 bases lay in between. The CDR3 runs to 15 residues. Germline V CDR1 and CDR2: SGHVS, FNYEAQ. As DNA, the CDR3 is TGTGCCAGCAGCTTGGAAGGGGTTAGCACAGATACGCAGTATTTT. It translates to CASSLEGVSTDTQYF.

In nucleotides, the CDR3 is TGTGCCATCAGTGGGGGCCTCGAGAGGGAAGCTTTCTTT. As protein: CAISGGLEREAFF. This chain connects TRBV10-3 to TRBJ1-1; D perhaps matches TRBD1 (5 bases). The CDR3 has 13 amino acids. Deletions cut 4 bases from V and 8 bases from J, with 14 bases between. Germline loops: CDR1 ENHRY, CDR2 SYGVKD.

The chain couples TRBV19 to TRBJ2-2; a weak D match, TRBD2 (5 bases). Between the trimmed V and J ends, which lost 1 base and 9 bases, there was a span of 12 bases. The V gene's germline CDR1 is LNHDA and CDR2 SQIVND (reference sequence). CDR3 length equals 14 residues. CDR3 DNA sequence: TGTGCCAGTAGTATAGTCGCGGAGGTCCGGGAGCTGTTTTTT. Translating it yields CASSIVAEVRELFF. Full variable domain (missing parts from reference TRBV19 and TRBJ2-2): DGGITQSPKYLFRKEGQNVTLSCEQNLNHDAMYWYRQDPGQGLRLIYYSQIVNDFQKGDIAEGYSVSREKKESFPLTVTSAQKNPTAFYLCASSIVAEVRELFFGEGSRLTVL.

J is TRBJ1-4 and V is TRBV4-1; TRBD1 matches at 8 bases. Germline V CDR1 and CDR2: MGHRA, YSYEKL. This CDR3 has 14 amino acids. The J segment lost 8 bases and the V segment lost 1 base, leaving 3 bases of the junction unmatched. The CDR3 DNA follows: TGCGCCAGCAGCCAAGGGACAGGGAAAGAAAAACTGTTTTTT. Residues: CASSQGTGKEKLFF.

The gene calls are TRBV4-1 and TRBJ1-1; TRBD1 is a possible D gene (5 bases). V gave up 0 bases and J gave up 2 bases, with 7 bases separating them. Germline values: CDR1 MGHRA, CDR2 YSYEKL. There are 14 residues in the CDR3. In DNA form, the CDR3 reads TGCGCCAGCAGCCAAGAGACAGTTAACACTGAAGCTTTCTTT. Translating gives CASSQETVNTEAFF.

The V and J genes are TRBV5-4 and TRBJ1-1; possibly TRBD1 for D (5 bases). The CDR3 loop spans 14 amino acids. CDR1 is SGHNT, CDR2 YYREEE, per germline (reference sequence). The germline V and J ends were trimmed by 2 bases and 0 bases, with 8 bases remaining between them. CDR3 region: CASSFATVNTEAFF. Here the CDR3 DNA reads TGTGCCAGCAGCTTCGCGACAGTGAACACTGAAGCTTTCTTT.

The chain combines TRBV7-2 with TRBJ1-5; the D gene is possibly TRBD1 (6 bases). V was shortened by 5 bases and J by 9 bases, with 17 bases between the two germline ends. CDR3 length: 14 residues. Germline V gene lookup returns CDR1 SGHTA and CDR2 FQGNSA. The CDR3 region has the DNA TGTGCCAGCAGCCCGGGGGGCAGTACACGGCCCCAGCATTTT. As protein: CASSPGGSTRPQHF. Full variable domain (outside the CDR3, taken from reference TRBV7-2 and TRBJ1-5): GAGVSQSPSNKVTEKGKDVELRCDPISGHTALYWYRQSLGQGLEFLIYFQGNSAPDKSGLPSDRFSAERTGGSVSTLTIQRTQQEDSAVYLCASSPGGSTRPQHFGDGTRLSIL.

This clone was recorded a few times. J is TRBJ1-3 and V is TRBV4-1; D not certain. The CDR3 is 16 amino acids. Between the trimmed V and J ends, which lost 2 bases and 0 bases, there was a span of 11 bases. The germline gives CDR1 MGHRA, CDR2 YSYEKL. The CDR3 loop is CASSQTGPSSGNTIYF. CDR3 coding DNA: TGCGCCAGCAGCCAAACCGGTCCAAGCTCTGGAAACACCATATATTTT.